This record looks at one T cell receptor (beta chain) sequence and its context. Its antigen remains unknown. These data are taken from a study of OX40 agonist ivuxolimab in advanced cancers. On the study more broadly: Ivuxolimab, which patients received intravenously every 2 weeks, was dosed at 0.01 to 10 mg/kg. In three patients, partial responses were observed, one with hepatocellular carcinoma and two with cutaneous melanoma. Broader study findings: Low normalized T-cell clonal expansion also characterized some of the nonresponders. Clonal expansion in partial responders at 0.1-3.0 mg/kg ranked among the lowest.

Germline V gene lookup returns CDR1 SNHLY and CDR2 FYNNEI. Trimming pared 1 base from V and 7 bases from J, leaving 10 bases between. This CDR3 has 13 residues. Profiled with immunoSEQ multiplex PCR; TCRdb holds only in-frame clones, not every one. The sample contains approximately 51,000 clones, about 78% of which appear only once. The rearrangement links TRBV2 to TRBJ1-2; unclear D gene. The TCR comes from an adult with an advanced solid tumor such as melanoma, head and neck, liver or kidney cancer. Here the sequenced sample was CD4+ or CD8+ T cells sorted from blood, taken in a trial of the OX40 agonist ivuxolimab. The CDR3 is CASSEGYNPGYTF. CDR3 DNA: TGTGCCAGCAGTGAAGGGTACAACCCTGGCTACACCTTC.